The 23 T cell receptor beta chains reported below all come from one sample, sequenced in a study of blood T cell repertoires in COVID-19. Here immunoSEQ multiplex PCR was the method, and the copy in TCRdb shows in-frame clones only, minus some. Altogether around 200,000 clones are present, approximately 86% being singletons, with the ten largest covering roughly 0.69%. Sequences were obtained from peripheral blood. These receptors all come from a man in his forties with acute or convalescent COVID-19.

This rearrangement joins TRBV14 to TRBJ2-5; D is perhaps TRBD2 (6 bases). V dropped 3 bases and J dropped 1 base, with 18 bases sitting between them. Germline V CDR1 and CDR2: SGHDN, FVKESK. The CDR3 extends over 17 amino acids. CDR3 loop: CASSHPGAGGAQETQYF. The CDR3 bases are TGTGCCAGCAGCCATCCCGGGGCAGGCGGGGCCCAAGAGACCCAGTACTTC.

V and J are TRBV6-2 or TRBV6-3 and TRBJ1-5; D uncertain. This CDR3 contains 14 residues. V was clipped by 5 bases and J by 2 bases, with 10 bases between them. The germline V gene encodes CDR1 MNHEY and CDR2 SVGEGT. CDR3: CASSGPRGNQPQHF. For the CDR3, the DNA is TGTGCCAGCAGTGGCCCTCGGGGCAATCAGCCCCAGCATTTT.

A single count supports this clone. The genes are TRBV5-4 and TRBJ1-2; D is unresolved. V lost 1 base, J lost 1 base, and 11 bases lay in between. The germline CDR1 and CDR2 sequences are SGHNT and YYREEE (reference sequence). The CDR3 consists of 15 residues. The CDR3 protein is CASSLLDSLNYGYTF. The CDR3 DNA reads as TGTGCCAGCAGCTTGCTGGACTCTCTTAACTATGGCTACACCTTC. The full variable domain, rest sourced from reference TRBV5-4 and TRBJ1-2, is ETGVTQSPTHLIKTRGQQVTLRCSSQSGHNTVSWYQQALGQGPQFIFQYYREEENGRGNFPPRFSGLQFPNYSSELNVNALELDDSALYLCASSLLDSLNYGYTFGSGTRLTVV.

The CDR3 region has the DNA TGTGCCAGCAGCCAGACTCTTTCAGCCACAGATACGCAGTATTTT. Its protein is CASSQTLSATDTQYF. The gene calls are TRBV6-5 and TRBJ2-3, with D unclear. V shed 6 bases and J shed 2 bases, with 15 bases lying between them. The CDR3 is made up of 15 amino acids. Germline CDR1 is MNHEY and CDR2 is SVGAGI.

In this sample, this clone turned up a few times. Mismatch with germline at one junction end may stem from a read error. This chain connects TRBV2 to TRBJ1-6; D is undetermined. The germline gives CDR1 SNHLY, CDR2 FYNNEI. The CDR3 runs 16 residues. Here the CDR3 reads CASSVERAGVNSPLHF. The CDR3 region has the DNA TGTGCCAGTAGTGTGGAACGTGCGGGAGTTAATTCACCCCTCCACTTT.

This sequence joins TRBV18 and TRBJ1-2; the match to TRBD1 covers 9 bases. Per the germline V gene, CDR1 is KGHSH and CDR2 is LQKENI. CDR3 length equals 14 residues. V lost 4 bases to trimming and J lost 6 bases; unmatched junction nucleotides: 6. This chain's CDR3 is CASSLRTGEDGYTF. The CDR3 coding sequence is TGTGCCAGCTCACTCCGGACAGGGGAGGATGGCTACACCTTC.

V is TRBV9 and J is TRBJ2-2, with 7 bases matching TRBD2. Trimming cost V 3 bases and J 8 bases; bases outside gene matches: 10. The CDR3 is made up of 15 amino acids. Germline lookup yields CDR1 SGDLS and CDR2 YYNGEE. CDR3 sequence (DNA): TGTGCCAGCAGCGATGGGGAGCGGGGTCGGGGGGAGCTGTTTTTT. Translating gives CASSDGERGRGELFF. The whole variable domain, remainder taken from reference TRBV9 and TRBJ2-2, is DSGVTQTPKHLITATGQRVTLRCSPRSGDLSVYWYQQSLDQGLQFLIQYYNGEERAKGNILERFSAQQFPDLHSELNLSSLELGDSALYFCASSDGERGRGELFFGEGSRLTVL.

V gene TRBV18 combines with J gene TRBJ1-5, with 9 bases matching TRBD1. V lost 5 bases and J lost 7; bases outside the gene matches: 6. The CDR3 covers 14 residues. Germline CDR1 KGHSH, CDR2 LQKENI. CDR3 protein: CASSSMDRGQPQHF. For the CDR3, the DNA is TGTGCCAGCTCATCCATGGACAGGGGCCAGCCCCAGCATTTT.

The V gene is TRBV5-4, the J gene TRBJ2-7; no reliable D call. V lost 4 bases to trimming and J lost 0 bases, with 11 bases between them. The CDR3 totals 14 residues. Germline values: CDR1 SGHNT, CDR2 YYREEE (reference sequence). In nucleotides, the CDR3 is TGTGCCAGCAGCCCTGACTTGAGCTCCTACGAGCAGTACTTC. It is translated as CASSPDLSSYEQYF.

The CDR3 is CASNSNQETQYF. DNA of the CDR3: TGCGCCAGCAACTCAAACCAAGAGACCCAGTACTTC. The chain recombines TRBV5-1 with TRBJ2-5; D call uncertain. The CDR3 is made up of 12 amino acids. Germline CDR1 SGHRS, CDR2 YFSETQ. The ends were cut back, 6 bases at V and 0 bases at J, with 6 bases in the middle.

In this sample, this clone turned up a few times. The genes are TRBV30 and TRBJ2-3, with D uncertain. Germline loops: CDR1 GTSNPN, CDR2 SVGIG (reference sequence). The V gene lost 3 bases and the J gene lost 5 bases, with 9 bases spanning the gap. The CDR3 is 12 residues long. The CDR3 reads CAWRRREDTQYF. CDR3 sequence (DNA): TGTGCCTGGAGACGGAGAGAAGATACGCAGTATTTT.

The chain links TRBV11-3 to TRBJ2-7; TRBD1 might be the D (5 bases). V was pared by 2 bases and J by 0 bases, with 11 bases between. The CDR3 covers 15 residues. Germline values: CDR1 SGHNT, CDR2 YENEEA. The CDR3 nucleotides are TGTGCCAGCAGCTTAATGGGTGACAGCTCCTACGAGCAGTACTTC. Protein: CASSLMGDSSYEQYF.

The chain combines TRBV6-2 or TRBV6-3 with TRBJ2-7; 8 positions match TRBD2. CDR1 and CDR2 (germline): MNHEY, SVGEGT. V shed 4 bases, J shed 2 bases, and the junction held 4 bases outside the gene matches. The CDR3 runs 14 residues. CDR3 protein: CASSLGLEAYEQYF. DNA of the CDR3: TGTGCCAGCAGTTTGGGACTAGAAGCCTACGAGCAGTACTTC.

This chain uses TRBV29-1 with TRBJ2-5; TRBD1 aligns across 9 bases. Germline values: CDR1 SQVTM, CDR2 ANQGSEA. The CDR3 loop spans 13 amino acids. Germline trimming cut 6 bases from V and 5 bases from J; bases unmatched to any gene: 7. For the CDR3, the DNA is TGCAGCGTGATGACAGGGGGAGGGGAGACCCAGTACTTC. Translation gives CSVMTGGGETQYF.

The chain uses TRBV4-3 and TRBJ2-5, with D perhaps matching TRBD2 (6 bases). V lost 3 bases to trimming and J lost 5 bases, with 13 bases between them. The CDR3 consists of 14 residues. CDR1 and CDR2 (germline): LGHNA, YSLEER. Written as DNA, the CDR3 is TGCGCCAGCAGCCAGAGGCGGGGCGCGGAGACCCAGTACTTC. It translates to CASSQRRGAETQYF.

The chain carries TRBV20-1 and TRBJ2-1, with a tentative D call TRBD2 (6 bases). CDR3 length: 11 amino acids. Germline assignment: CDR1 DFQATT and CDR2 SNEGSKA (reference sequence). V dropped 7 bases and J dropped 8 bases, with 12 bases sitting between them. CDR3 DNA: TGCAGTGGCCAACTAGCTCATGAGCAGTTCTTC. It is translated as CSGQLAHEQFF.

This chain uses TRBV15 with TRBJ1-3; a possible D gene is TRBD1 (5 bases). Deletions cut 1 base from V and 3 bases from J, with 10 bases between. The CDR3 length is 15 residues. The germline gives CDR1 LNHNV, CDR2 YYDKDF (reference sequence). In nucleotides, the CDR3 is TGTGCCACCAGCAGAGCGAGGGACTTTGGAAACACCATATATTTT. This sequence encodes CATSRARDFGNTIYF.

The CDR3 region is CASKLEGQTGNTIYF. DNA of the CDR3: TGTGCCAGCAAACTTGAGGGACAGACTGGAAACACCATATATTTT. The J gene is TRBJ1-3, the V gene TRBV2; 7 nucleotides line up with TRBD1. The CDR3 consists of 15 residues. Trimming took 7 bases from V and 2 from J; bases not matched to a gene: 8. CDR1 is SNHLY, CDR2 FYNNEI, per germline.

The chain links TRBV4-1 to TRBJ1-2; a possible D gene is TRBD1 (5 bases). The CDR3 sequence is 14 residues long. The germline V gene encodes CDR1 MGHRA and CDR2 YSYEKL. The V end was cut by 6 bases, the J end by 4 bases, with 15 bases between. The CDR3 coding sequence is TGCGCCAGCAGACGGGCGACAGTACGCTATGGCTACACCTTC. As protein: CASRRATVRYGYTF.

The chain employs TRBV19 and TRBJ1-5; the D gene is possibly TRBD1 (6 bases). The CDR3 contains 14 residues. Germline CDR1 LNHDA, CDR2 SQIVND (reference sequence). V was trimmed by 3 bases and J by 6 bases, leaving 12 bases between them. The CDR3 DNA follows: TGTGCCAGTAGTATCCAGGGGTGGGCTCAGCCCCAGCATTTT. It codes for CASSIQGWAQPQHF.

V gene TRBV5-1 combines with J gene TRBJ1-1; possibly TRBD1 for D (6 bases). The CDR3 has 14 residues. The germline V gene has CDR1 SGHRS and CDR2 YFSETQ. Trimming stripped 3 bases from V and 2 bases from J, with 11 bases between. CDR3 DNA: TGCGCCAGCAGCTCGACAGGAACAAACACTGAAGCTTTCTTT. Translating gives CASSSTGTNTEAFF.

The chain carries TRBV19 and TRBJ2-2; weak D call: TRBD1 (5 bases). Germline CDR1 and CDR2: LNHDA and SQIVND (reference sequence). The CDR3 consists of 12 residues. Trimming pared 6 bases from V and 7 bases from J, leaving 9 bases between. Here the CDR3 DNA reads TGTGCCAGTAGAGGGGAAATCGGGGAGCTGTTTTTT. Amino acid sequence: CASRGEIGELFF.

In this sample, this clone turned up once. The chain has TRBV6-4 and TRBJ2-2; no clear D gene. The germline V and J ends were trimmed by 7 bases and 3 bases, with 12 bases remaining between them. Germline CDR1 and CDR2: MRHNA and SNTAGT. The CDR3 loop spans 14 amino acids. The CDR3 DNA reads TGTGCCAGCAAAGACGCCGCGGACACCGGGGAGCTGTTTTTT. This translates into CASKDAADTGELFF.